This is a list of T cell receptor beta chains from one sample in a study of T cell responses to AZD1222 COVID-19 vaccine. Assay used: immunoSEQ multiplex PCR; TCRdb lists only in-frame clones, some missing. Among more than 75,000 clones listed, 75% to 95% were seen once. The starting material was peripheral blood, obtained 28 days after the second AZD1222 dose. These receptors were obtained from an adult who received the AZD1222 COVID-19 vaccine. Each CDR3 is given with its conserved first and last residue. The D gene is left open where the match is weak. Where a row states a size, it is once, few, many or the class of an expanded clone; other rows omit it.

CDR3	DNA	D	J	V	size
CASSGTPNTEAFF	TGTGCCAGTTCAGGAACACCGAACACTGAAGCTTTCTTT	-	TRBJ1-1	TRBV6-4	-
CASRTGGLEQYF	TGTGCCAGCAGAACAGGGGGTCTGGAGCAGTACTTC	-	TRBJ2-7	TRBV21-1	-
CAISDSTSGKGEQFF	TGTGCCATCAGTGATTCGACTAGCGGGAAGGGTGAGCAGTTCTTC	TRBD2	TRBJ2-1	TRBV10-3	-
CASSPPSASGNTIYF	TGTGCCAGCAGCCCCCCTTCGGCTTCTGGAAACACCATATATTTT	-	TRBJ1-3	TRBV28	once
CASSLEGARSPLHF	TGTGCCAGCAGCTTAGAGGGGGCTCGGTCACCCCTCCACTTT	-	TRBJ1-6	TRBV11-2	once
CASSFAAGQPQHF	TGTGCCAGCAGTTTCGCAGCGGGTCAGCCCCAGCATTTT	-	TRBJ1-5	TRBV12-3/TRBV12-4	once
CASSLGPSTSGGPNYGYTF	TGTGCCAGCAGCTTGGGCCCCTCAACTTCAGGGGGCCCTAACTATGGCTACACCTTC	TRBD1	TRBJ1-2	TRBV5-8	-
CSVAGYYGYTF	TGCAGCGTTGCAGGCTACTATGGCTACACCTTC	-	TRBJ1-2	TRBV29-1	once
CASGSYEQYF	TGTGCCAGCGGATCCTACGAGCAGTACTTC	-	TRBJ2-7	TRBV6-5	-
CASSWGQGGGEQYF	TGTGCCAGCAGCTGGGGACAGGGAGGAGGCGAGCAGTACTTC	TRBD1	TRBJ2-7	TRBV7-9	-